This T cell receptor beta chain was sequenced in a study of blood T cell repertoires in COVID-19. Overall study: T cells, B-cell-depleted T cells, or PBMCs provided the cDNA or gDNA that served as material.

The table came from immunoSEQ multiplex PCR; TCRdb's copy has only in-frame clones and leaves some out. The sample consists of approximately 230,000 clones, roughly 88% of them appearing once. Between the trimmed V and J ends, which lost 3 bases and 2 bases, there was a span of 10 bases. CDR1 MNHEY and CDR2 SVGAGI come from the germline V gene. The CDR3 has 14 residues. The J gene is TRBJ1-1, the V gene TRBV6-5; no clear D. The TCR was taken from a man older than 75 with acute or convalescent COVID-19. The specimen was peripheral blood. CDR3 nucleotides: TGTGCCAGCAGTTATGGCAGCGTTAACACTGAAGCTTTCTTT. It is translated as CASSYGSVNTEAFF.